The source of this T cell receptor (beta chain) is a study of glioma-infiltrating T cells after dendritic cell vaccination. Study results and limitations: The cohort had few patients with full blood and tumor sets.

Time point reported: after dendritic cell vaccination, including at tumor progression/relapse. Concerning this clone itself: The antigen remains unidentified.

The repertoire was sequenced with immunoSEQ multiplex PCR; TCRdb's copy has only in-frame clones and lacks some. The table includes 65,000 to 80,000 clones, about nine tenths detected once. Germline V gene lookup returns CDR1 GTSNPN and CDR2 SVGIG (reference sequence). This CDR3 contains 16 residues. V lost 2 bases, J lost 7 bases, and 23 bases lay in between. This clonotype was sampled from a human donor with glioblastoma. Sequenced here: blood, sampled after dendritic cell vaccination. The chain recombines TRBV30 with TRBJ1-2, with D uncertain. CDR3 nucleotides: TGTGCCTGGAGTCATCTCCCGGGAACCGCGGGCGTTGGCTACACCTTC. Protein product: CAWSHLPGTAGVGYTF. Looking up the rest from reference TRBV30 and TRBJ1-2 gives the full variable domain: SQTIHQWPATLVQPVGSPLSLECTVEGTSNPNLYWYRQAAGRGLQLLFYSVGIGQISSEVPQNLSASRPQDRQFILSSKKLLLSDSGFYLCAWSHLPGTAGVGYTFGSGTRLTVV.